This T cell receptor beta chain was obtained from a study of T cell responses to AZD1222 COVID-19 vaccine. Germline V lookup: CDR1 LNHDA, CDR2 SQIVND (reference sequence). V was clipped by 6 bases and J by 0 bases; unmatched bases: 2. This CDR3 has 14 amino acids. TCRdb's copy holds only in-frame clones and misses some; the assay was immunoSEQ multiplex PCR. The data hold fewer than 150,000 clones, with about nine tenths observed a single time. This specimen consisted of peripheral blood, obtained 28 days after the second AZD1222 dose. This chain uses TRBV19 with TRBJ2-1; 7 bases are shared with TRBD1. The receptor comes from an adult who received the AZD1222 COVID-19 vaccine. CDR3 sequence reads: CASSWDSSYNEQFF. For the CDR3, the DNA is TGTGCCAGTAGCTGGGACAGCTCCTACAATGAGCAGTTCTTC.